The rows below give T cell receptor beta chains drawn from one sample of a study of post-analysis software for immune sequencing data. Using its own MiXCR run on the PCR reads, TCRdb lists one record per CDR3 protein. The sample lists roughly 800,000 distinct CDR3 sequences, about 32% occurring once. Sequenced material: blood. Every receptor here comes from a girl under 18 with multiple sclerosis. Each CDR3 is given with its conserved first and last residue. The D gene is left open where the match is weak. Clone size appears in some rows only: once, few, many, or a class for an expanded clone.

J | V | size | D | DNA | CDR3
TRBJ1-1 | TRBV2 | few | . | TGTGCCAGCAATCAAGGAGGGGCGGGGTACACTGAAGCTTTCTTT | CASNQGGAGYTEAFF
TRBJ2-5 | TRBV20-1 | . | . | TGCAGTGCTTGGGCTAGCGCGGAGACCCAGTACTTC | CSAWASAETQYF
TRBJ2-5 | TRBV7-9 | . | TRBD1 | TGTGCCAGCAGCTTGACAGGGGCCGGCCCAAGGGAGACCCAGTACTTC | CASSLTGAGPRETQYF
TRBJ2-3 | TRBV5-1 | . | TRBD2 | TGCGCCAGCAGCTGGCTTGGGGGGGAGATCGATACGCAGTATTTT | CASSWLGGEIDTQYF
TRBJ2-7 | TRBV7-2 | few | TRBD2 | TGTGCCAGCAGCCAAACTAGCGGAAACTACGAGCAGTACTTC | CASSQTSGNYEQYF
TRBJ1-1 | TRBV7-7 | few | . | TGTGCTAGCAGCAAGGGGCTGAACACTGAAGCTTTCTTT | CASSKGLNTEAFF
TRBJ2-5 | TRBV5-1 | many | . | TGCGCCAGCAGCTTGGAGACCCCACCTTTCGAGACCCAGTACTTC | CASSLETPPFETQYF
TRBJ1-5 | TRBV5-6 | few | . | TGTGCCAGCAGCTTGGTCGGGGGAGATGAGCAGCCCCAGCATTTT | CASSLVGGDEQPQHF
TRBJ2-1 | TRBV20-1 | . | TRBD2 | TGCAGTGCTGCGACCTTAGCGGGAGGGAATGGGCAGTTCTTC | CSAATLAGGNGQFF
TRBJ1-2 | TRBV6-1 | . | TRBD1 | TGTGCCAGCAGGGAAACAGGGGGTATCTTTGGCTACACCTTC | CASRETGGIFGYTF
TRBJ2-1 | TRBV29-1 | many | . | TGCAGTCTAACCCTGGGTGAGCAGTTCTTC | CSLTLGEQFF
TRBJ2-5 | TRBV20-1 | . | TRBD2 | TGCAGTGCTAGAGGGGGACTAGCCAACGAGTGGCAGACCCAGTACTTC | CSARGGLANEWQTQYF
TRBJ2-5 | TRBV20-1 | . | TRBD1 | TGCAGTGCTCCCCGGACAGGGACGGGAGAGACCCAGTACTTC | CSAPRTGTGETQYF
TRBJ2-1 | TRBV6-4 | few | . | TGTGCCAGCAGTGACGAAGCGGCGACCTACAATGAGCAGTTCTTC | CASSDEAATYNEQFF
TRBJ1-5 | TRBV9 | . | . | TGTGCCAGCAGCGATGGGACTATTCTTCAGCCCCAGCATTTT | CASSDGTILQPQHF
TRBJ2-7 | TRBV7-9 | few | . | TGTGCCAGCAGTTACAGGGAAGGAGGGGTCTACGAGCAGTACTTC | CASSYREGGVYEQYF
TRBJ2-5 | TRBV4-3 | few | . | TGCGCCAGCAGCCAAGAAGGGGGGCGGCAAGAGACCCAGTACTTC | CASSQEGGRQETQYF
TRBJ2-1 | TRBV4-3 | . | . | TGCGCCAGCAGCCCGTGGTCCGGGAGAGGAAATGAGCAGTTCTTC | CASSPWSGRGNEQFF
TRBJ1-5 | TRBV20-1 | few | TRBD1 | TGCAGTGCAACCCCCCGGGCAGGGGGGATTGGTCAGCCCCAGCATTTT | CSATPRAGGIGQPQHF
TRBJ2-6 | TRBV11-2 | . | TRBD2 | TGTGCCATCAGCTTAGCGGGAGCAGGGGCCAACGTCCTGACTTTC | CAISLAGAGANVLTF
TRBJ2-7 | TRBV27 | few | . | TGTGCCAGCAACAAGACACGATCCTACGAGCAGTACTTC | CASNKTRSYEQYF
TRBJ2-1 | TRBV4-3 | many | TRBD2 | TGCGCCAGCAGCCAAGATCGTAGCGGGAAGGAGGATGAGCAGTTCTTC | CASSQDRSGKEDEQFF
TRBJ2-4 | TRBV29-1 | . | . | TGCAGCGCCCGCACCCCAGCCAAAAACATTCAGTACTTC | CSARTPAKNIQYF
TRBJ1-5 | TRBV6-1 | few | . | TGTGCCAGCAGTGAATTCAGCAATCAGCCCCAGCATTTT | CASSEFSNQPQHF
TRBJ1-5 | TRBV20-1 | . | . | TGCAGTGCTAGAGGTCTAAACGGGCCTCTCGGCAATCAGCCCCAGCATTTT | CSARGLNGPLGNQPQHF
TRBJ2-7 | TRBV7-9 | . | TRBD1 | TGTGCCAGCAGCCTGACAGGGAGATTAGACGAGCAGTACTTC | CASSLTGRLDEQYF
TRBJ1-4 | TRBV15 | . | TRBD1 | TGTGCCACCAGCAGACCGACAGGGGTCGGTAATGAAAAACTGTTTTTT | CATSRPTGVGNEKLFF